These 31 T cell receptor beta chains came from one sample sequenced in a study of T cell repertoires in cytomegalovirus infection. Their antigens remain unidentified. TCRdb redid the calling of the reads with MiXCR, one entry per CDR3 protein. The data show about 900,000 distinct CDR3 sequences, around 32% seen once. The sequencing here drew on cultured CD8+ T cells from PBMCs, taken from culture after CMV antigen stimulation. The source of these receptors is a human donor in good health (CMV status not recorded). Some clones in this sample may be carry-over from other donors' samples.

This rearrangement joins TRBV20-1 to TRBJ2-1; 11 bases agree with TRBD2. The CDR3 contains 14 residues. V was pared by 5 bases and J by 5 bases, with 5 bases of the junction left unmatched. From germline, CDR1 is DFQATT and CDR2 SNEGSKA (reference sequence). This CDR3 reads CSAGRLAGNNEQFF. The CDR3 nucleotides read TGCAGTGCTGGTCGACTAGCGGGAAACAATGAGCAGTTCTTC.

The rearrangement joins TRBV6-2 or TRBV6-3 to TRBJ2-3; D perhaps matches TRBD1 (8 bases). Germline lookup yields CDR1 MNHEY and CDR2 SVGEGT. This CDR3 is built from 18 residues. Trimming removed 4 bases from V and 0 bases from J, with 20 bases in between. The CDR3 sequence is CASSFKWTGTTSTDTQYF. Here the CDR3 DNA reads TGTGCCAGCAGTTTCAAATGGACAGGGACTACTAGCACAGATACGCAGTATTTT.

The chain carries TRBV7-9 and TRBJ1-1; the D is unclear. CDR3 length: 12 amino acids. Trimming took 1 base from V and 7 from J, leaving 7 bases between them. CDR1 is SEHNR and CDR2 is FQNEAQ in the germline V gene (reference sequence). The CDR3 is CASSLEPHEAFF. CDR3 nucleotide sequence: TGTGCCAGCAGCTTAGAGCCTCATGAAGCTTTCTTT.

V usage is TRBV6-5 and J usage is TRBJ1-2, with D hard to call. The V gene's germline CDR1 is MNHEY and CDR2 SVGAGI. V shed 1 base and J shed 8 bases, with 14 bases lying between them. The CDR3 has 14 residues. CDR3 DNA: TGTGCCAGCAGTTACTTTCCGGCGAATGCAGGCTACACCTTC. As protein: CASSYFPANAGYTF.

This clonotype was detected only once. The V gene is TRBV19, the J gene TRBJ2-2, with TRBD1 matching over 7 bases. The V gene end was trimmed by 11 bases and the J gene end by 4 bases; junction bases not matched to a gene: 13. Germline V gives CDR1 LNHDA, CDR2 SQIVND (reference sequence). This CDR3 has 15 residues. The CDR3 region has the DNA TGTGCCCCCACGGGACAGTCCCTTTCCACCGGGGAGCTGTTTTTT. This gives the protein CAPTGQSLSTGELFF.

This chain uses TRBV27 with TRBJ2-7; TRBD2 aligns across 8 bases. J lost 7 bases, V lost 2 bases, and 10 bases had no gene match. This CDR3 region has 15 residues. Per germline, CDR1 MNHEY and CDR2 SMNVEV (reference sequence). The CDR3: CASSLGLAGPKEQYF. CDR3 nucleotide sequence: TGTGCCAGCAGTTTAGGACTAGCCGGCCCTAAGGAGCAGTACTTC.

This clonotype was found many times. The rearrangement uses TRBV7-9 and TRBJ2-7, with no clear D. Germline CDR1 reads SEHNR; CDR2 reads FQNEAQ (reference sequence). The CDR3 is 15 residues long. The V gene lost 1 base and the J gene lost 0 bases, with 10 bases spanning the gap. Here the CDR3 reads CASSLGAGNSYEQYF. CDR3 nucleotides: TGTGCCAGCAGCTTAGGGGCTGGAAACTCCTACGAGCAGTACTTC.

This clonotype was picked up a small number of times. The CDR3 loop reads CASSHPDAGEATNEKLFF. The CDR3 coding sequence is TGTGCCAGCAGTCACCCGGATGCAGGGGAGGCAACTAATGAAAAACTGTTTTTT. J is TRBJ1-4 and V is TRBV6-7; perhaps TRBD1 as D (6 bases). TRBV6-7 is treated as an ORF (open reading frame) with a function not yet certain. Trimming shortened V by 5 bases and J by 0 bases, and 19 bases separated the two germline ends. This CDR3 region has 18 residues.

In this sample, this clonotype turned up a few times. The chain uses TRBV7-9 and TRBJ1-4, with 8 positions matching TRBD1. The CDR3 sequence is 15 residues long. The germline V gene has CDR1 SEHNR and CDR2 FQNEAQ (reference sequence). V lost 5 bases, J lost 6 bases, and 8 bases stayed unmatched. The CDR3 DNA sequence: TGTGCCAGCAGCCGCCCGGACAGGGTTGATGAAAAACTGTTTTTT. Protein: CASSRPDRVDEKLFF.

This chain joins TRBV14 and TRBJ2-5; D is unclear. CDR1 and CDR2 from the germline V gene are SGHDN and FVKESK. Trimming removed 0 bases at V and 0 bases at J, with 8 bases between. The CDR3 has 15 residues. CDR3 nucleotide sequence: TGTGCCAGCAGCCAAGAAACAACTTACCAAGAGACCCAGTACTTC. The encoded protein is CASSQETTYQETQYF.

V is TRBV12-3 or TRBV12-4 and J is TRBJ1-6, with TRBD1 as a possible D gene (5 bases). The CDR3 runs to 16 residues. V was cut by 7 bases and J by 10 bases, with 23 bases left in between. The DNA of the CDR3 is TGTGCCAGCACCTGGGGGGTAGGGTTGGGGGGATCACCCCTCCACTTT. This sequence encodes CASTWGVGLGGSPLHF.

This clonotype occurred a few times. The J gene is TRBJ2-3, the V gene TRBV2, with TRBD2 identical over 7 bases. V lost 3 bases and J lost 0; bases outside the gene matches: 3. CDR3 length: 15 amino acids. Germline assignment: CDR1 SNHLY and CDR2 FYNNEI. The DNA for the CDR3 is TGTGCCAGCAGTGACTTCGGGGGGAGCACAGATACGCAGTATTTT. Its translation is CASSDFGGSTDTQYF. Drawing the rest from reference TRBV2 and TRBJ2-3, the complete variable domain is EPEVTQTPSHQVTQMGQEVILRCVPISNHLYFYWYRQILGQKVEFLVSFYNNEISEKSEIFDDQFSVERPDGSNFTLKIRSTKLEDSAMYFCASSDFGGSTDTQYFGPGTRLTVL.

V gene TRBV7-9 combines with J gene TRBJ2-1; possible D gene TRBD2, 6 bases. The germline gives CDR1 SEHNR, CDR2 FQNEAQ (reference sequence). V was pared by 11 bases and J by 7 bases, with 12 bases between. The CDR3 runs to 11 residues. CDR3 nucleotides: TGTGCCTGTACCGGGACTAATGAGCAGTTCTTC. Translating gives CACTGTNEQFF. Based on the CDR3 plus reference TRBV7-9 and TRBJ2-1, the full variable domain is DTGVSQNPRHKITKRGQNVTFRCDPISEHNRLYWYRQTLGQGPEFLTYFQNEAQLEKSRLLSDRFSAERPKGSFSTLEIQRTEQGDSAMYLCACTGTNEQFFGPGTRLTVL.

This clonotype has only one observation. Here the CDR3 reads CSDDRFSNYGYTF. The CDR3 DNA is TGCAGCGATGACAGATTTTCTAACTATGGCTACACCTTC. The V gene is TRBV29-1, the J gene TRBJ1-2; tentative D call: TRBD1 (5 bases). The CDR3 runs 13 residues. Between the trimmed V and J ends, which lost 7 bases and 0 bases, there was a span of 12 bases. The V gene's germline CDR1 is SQVTM and CDR2 ANQGSEA.

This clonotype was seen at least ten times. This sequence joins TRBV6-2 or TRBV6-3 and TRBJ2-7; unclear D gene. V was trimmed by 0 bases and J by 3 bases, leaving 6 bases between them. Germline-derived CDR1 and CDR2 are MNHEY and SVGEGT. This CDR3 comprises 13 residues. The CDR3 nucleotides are TGTGCCAGCAGTTACTCGCCTCTCTACGAGCAGTACGTC. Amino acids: CASSYSPLYEQYV.

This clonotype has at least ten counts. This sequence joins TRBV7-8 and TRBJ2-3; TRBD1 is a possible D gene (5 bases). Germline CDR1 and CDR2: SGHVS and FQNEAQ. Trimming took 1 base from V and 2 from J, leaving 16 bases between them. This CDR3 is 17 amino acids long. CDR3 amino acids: CASSLGETARSTDTQYF. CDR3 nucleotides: TGTGCCAGCAGCTTAGGAGAGACAGCAAGATCCACAGATACGCAGTATTTT.

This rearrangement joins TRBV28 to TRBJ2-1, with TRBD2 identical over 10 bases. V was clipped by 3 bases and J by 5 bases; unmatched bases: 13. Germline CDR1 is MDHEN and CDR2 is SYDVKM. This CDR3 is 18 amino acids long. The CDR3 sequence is CASSFFLTTSGVHNEQFF. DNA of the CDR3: TGTGCCAGCAGTTTCTTCCTAACAACTAGCGGGGTACACAATGAGCAGTTCTTC.

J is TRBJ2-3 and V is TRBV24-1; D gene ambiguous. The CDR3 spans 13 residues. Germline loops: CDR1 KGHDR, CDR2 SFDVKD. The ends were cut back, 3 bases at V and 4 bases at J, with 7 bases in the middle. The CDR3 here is CATSDTGPDTQYF. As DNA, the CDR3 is TGTGCCACCAGTGATACGGGCCCAGATACGCAGTATTTT.

CDR3 coding DNA: TGTGCCAGCGGAGCGGGGGTTGGCTACACCTTC. Translated, it gives CASGAGVGYTF. The chain uses TRBV27 and TRBJ1-2; TRBD1 is a possible D gene (5 bases). With 8 bases removed from V and 7 bases from J, the gap between germline ends came to 11 bases. CDR3 size: 11 residues. CDR1 MNHEY and CDR2 SMNVEV come from the germline V gene (reference sequence).

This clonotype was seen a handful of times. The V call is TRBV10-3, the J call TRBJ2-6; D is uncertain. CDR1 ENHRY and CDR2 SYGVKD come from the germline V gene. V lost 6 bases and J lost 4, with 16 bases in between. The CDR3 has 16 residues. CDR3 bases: TGTGCCATCAGAAGCCCGACCAGCACCGGGGCCAACGTCCTGACTTTC. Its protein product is CAIRSPTSTGANVLTF.

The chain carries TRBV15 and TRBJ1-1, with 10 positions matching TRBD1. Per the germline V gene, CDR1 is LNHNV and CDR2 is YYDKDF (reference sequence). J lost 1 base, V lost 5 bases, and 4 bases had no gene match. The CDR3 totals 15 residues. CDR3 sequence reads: CATSGDRGANTEAFF. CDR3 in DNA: TGTGCCACCAGCGGGGACAGGGGCGCGAACACTGAAGCTTTCTTT. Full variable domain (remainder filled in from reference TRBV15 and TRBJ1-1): DAMVIQNPRYQVTQFGKPVTLSCSQTLNHNVMYWYQQKSSQAPKLLFHYYDKDFNNEADTPDNFQSRRPNTSFCFLDIRSPGLGDTAMYLCATSGDRGANTEAFFGQGTRLTVV.

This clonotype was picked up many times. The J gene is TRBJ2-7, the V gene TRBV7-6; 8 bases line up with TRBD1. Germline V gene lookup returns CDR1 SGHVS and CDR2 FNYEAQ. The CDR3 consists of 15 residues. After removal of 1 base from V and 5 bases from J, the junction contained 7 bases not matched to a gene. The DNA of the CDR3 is TGTGCCAGCAGCTTAGAAGGACAGGGCGGCCACGAGCAGTACTTC. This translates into CASSLEGQGGHEQYF.

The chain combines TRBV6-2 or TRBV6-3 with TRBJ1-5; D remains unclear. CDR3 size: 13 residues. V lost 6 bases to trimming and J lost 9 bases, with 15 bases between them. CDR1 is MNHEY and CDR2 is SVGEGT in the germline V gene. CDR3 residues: CASSLGRHRPQHF. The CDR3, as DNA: TGTGCCAGCAGCCTAGGACGGCATCGGCCCCAGCATTTT.

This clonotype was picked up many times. The CDR3 region is CASSLGTGAEQFF. The CDR3, as DNA: TGTGCCAGCAGCTTAGGAACCGGCGCTGAGCAGTTCTTC. The genes are TRBV7-8 and TRBJ2-1; D gene uncertain. Trimming removed 1 base at V and 9 bases at J, with 10 bases between. There are 13 residues in the CDR3. CDR1 is SGHVS and CDR2 is FQNEAQ in the germline V gene.

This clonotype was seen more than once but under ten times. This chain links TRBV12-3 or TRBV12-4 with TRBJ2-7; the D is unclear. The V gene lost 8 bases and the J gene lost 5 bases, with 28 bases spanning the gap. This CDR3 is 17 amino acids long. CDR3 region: CASSLFGPRTDRHEQYF. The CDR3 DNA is TGTGCCAGCTCCCTTTTCGGCCCGCGGACGGACCGACACGAGCAGTACTTC.

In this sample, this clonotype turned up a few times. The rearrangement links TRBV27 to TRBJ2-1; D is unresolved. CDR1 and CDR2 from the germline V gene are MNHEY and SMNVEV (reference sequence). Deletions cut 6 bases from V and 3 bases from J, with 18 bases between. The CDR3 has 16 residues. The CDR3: CASSLAESRFYNEQFF. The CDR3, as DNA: TGTGCCAGCAGCCTCGCCGAGAGCCGGTTCTACAATGAGCAGTTCTTC.

CDR3 amino acids: CASSLARQGHRSPLHF. The CDR3 DNA sequence: TGTGCCAGCAGCTTAGCGAGGCAGGGGCACCGGAGCCCCCTCCACTTT. The V and J genes are TRBV7-9 and TRBJ1-6; tentative D call: TRBD1 (6 bases). CDR3 length: 16 amino acids. Per the germline V gene, CDR1 is SEHNR and CDR2 is FQNEAQ (reference sequence). The V end was cut by 0 bases, the J end by 13 bases, with 19 bases between. The variable domain in full, with the rest retrieved from reference TRBV7-9 and TRBJ1-6, is DTGVSQNPRHKITKRGQNVTFRCDPISEHNRLYWYRQTLGQGPEFLTYFQNEAQLEKSRLLSDRFSAERPKGSFSTLEIQRTEQGDSAMYLCASSLARQGHRSPLHFGNGTRLTVT.

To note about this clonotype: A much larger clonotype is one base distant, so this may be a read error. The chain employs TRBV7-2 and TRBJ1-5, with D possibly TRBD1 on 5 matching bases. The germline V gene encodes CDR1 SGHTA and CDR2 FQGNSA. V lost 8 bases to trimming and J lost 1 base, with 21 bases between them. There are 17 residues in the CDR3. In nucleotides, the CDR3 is TGTGCCAGCTGCGTCCCCCCGGGACGGGGAAGCAATCAGCCCCAGCATTTT. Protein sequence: CASCVPPGRGSNQPQHF.

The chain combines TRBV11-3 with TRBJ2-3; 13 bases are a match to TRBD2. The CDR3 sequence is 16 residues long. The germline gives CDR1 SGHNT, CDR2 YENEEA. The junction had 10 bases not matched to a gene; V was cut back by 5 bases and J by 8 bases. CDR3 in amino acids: CASSSTTSGGASTQYF. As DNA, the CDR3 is TGTGCCAGCAGCAGCACCACTAGCGGGGGGGCTAGTACGCAGTATTTT.

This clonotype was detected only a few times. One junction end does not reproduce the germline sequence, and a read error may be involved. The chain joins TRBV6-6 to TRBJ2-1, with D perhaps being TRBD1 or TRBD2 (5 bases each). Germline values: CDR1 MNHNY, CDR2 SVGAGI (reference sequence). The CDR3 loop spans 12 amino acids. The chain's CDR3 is CASSYGDRALIF. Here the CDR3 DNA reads TGTGCCAGCAGTTACGGGGACCGAGCACTAATCTTC.

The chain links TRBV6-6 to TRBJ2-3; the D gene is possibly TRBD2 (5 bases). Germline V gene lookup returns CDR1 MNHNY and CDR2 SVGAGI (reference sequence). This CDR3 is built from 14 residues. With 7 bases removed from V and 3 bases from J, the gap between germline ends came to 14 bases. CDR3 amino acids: CASIHPGVTDTQYF. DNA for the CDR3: TGTGCCAGCATCCACCCCGGGGTTACAGATACGCAGTATTTT.